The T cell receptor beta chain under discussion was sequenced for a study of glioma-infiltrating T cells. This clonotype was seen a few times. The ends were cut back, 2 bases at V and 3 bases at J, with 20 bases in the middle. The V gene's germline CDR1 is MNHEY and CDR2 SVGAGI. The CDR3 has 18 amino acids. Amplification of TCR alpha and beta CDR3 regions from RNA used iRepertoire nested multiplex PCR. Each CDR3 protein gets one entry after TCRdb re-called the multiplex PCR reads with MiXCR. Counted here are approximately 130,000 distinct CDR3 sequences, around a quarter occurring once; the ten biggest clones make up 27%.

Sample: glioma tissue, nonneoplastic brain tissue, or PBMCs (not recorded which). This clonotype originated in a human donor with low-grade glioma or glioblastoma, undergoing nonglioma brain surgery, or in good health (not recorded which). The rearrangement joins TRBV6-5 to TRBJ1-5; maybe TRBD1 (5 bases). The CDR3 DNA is TGTGCCAGCAGTTACAGTGGAGGGGCCGGATTAGCCAATCAGCCCCAGCATTTT. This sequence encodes CASSYSGGAGLANQPQHF.